The clone carrying this TCR beta chain has just a few counts. These data belong to a study of blood T cells in healthy people across ages. A J-beta primer mix and a sample-barcoded 5' primer were used in a second PCR of roughly 6 to 12 cycles. TCRdb re-called the 5' RACE reads with MiXCR, one entry per CDR3 protein. The top ten hold roughly 23% of the sample, which has some 920,000 distinct CDR3 sequences, roughly 47% seen once. Germline V gene sequence: CDR1 SGHRS, CDR2 YFSETQ. This CDR3 region has 11 residues. Between the trimmed V and J ends, which lost 4 bases and 3 bases, there was a span of 5 bases. Each sample yielded at least 6 million isolated PBMCs.

Sequencing was done on a sample of blood. J is TRBJ2-7 and V is TRBV5-1, with D unclear. The receptor comes from a woman aged 55-69 years in good health. The CDR3 DNA is TGCGCCAGCAGCGACGACTACGAGCAGTACTTC. Translating gives CASSDDYEQYF. Full variable domain (rest looked up from reference TRBV5-1 and TRBJ2-7): KAGVTQTPRYLIKTRGQQVTLSCSPISGHRSVSWYQQTPGQGLQFLFEYFSETQRNKGNFPGRFSGRQFSNSRSEMNVSTLELGDSALYLCASSDDYEQYFGPGTRLTVT.